These 8 T cell receptor beta chains came from one sample sequenced in a study of shared clonotypes between healthy human individuals. Produced via immunoSEQ multiplex PCR; TCRdb's table is partial and in-frame only. The table records 1,400,000 or so clones, approximately 98.5% of them present only once. Sequenced input: naive CD4+ T cells sorted from blood. Documented subset: CD45RA+ positively selected. These receptor sequences come from a man younger than 40 in good health.

This chain uses TRBV18 with TRBJ2-7; a possible D gene is TRBD2 (6 bases). The CDR3 loop spans 13 amino acids. Germline loops: CDR1 KGHSH, CDR2 LQKENI. V lost 4 bases, J lost 2 bases, and 9 bases lay in between. For the CDR3, the DNA is TGTGCCAGCTCACTCCGGGAGACCTACGAGCAGTACTTC. Amino acid sequence: CASSLRETYEQYF.

The CDR3 DNA is TGTGCCAGCACCGGCCCGAGGAACACTGAAGCTTTCTTT. This encodes CASTGPRNTEAFF. This chain connects TRBV2 to TRBJ1-1; no firm D call. The V end was cut by 7 bases, the J end by 1 base, with 10 bases between. The V gene's germline CDR1 is SNHLY and CDR2 FYNNEI. The CDR3 is made up of 13 amino acids.

The V call is TRBV5-1, the J call TRBJ1-3; 9 positions match TRBD1. With V trimmed by 3 bases and J by 4 bases, 5 bases remained unmatched. The CDR3 is made up of 15 amino acids. Per germline, CDR1 SGHRS and CDR2 YFSETQ. CDR3 nucleotide sequence: TGCGCCAGCAGCTCCGGAGACAGGGGGGGAAACACCATATATTTT. As protein: CASSSGDRGGNTIYF.

This clone has just one count. Within the sample, other DNA sequences also encode this same CDR3. This sequence joins TRBV9 and TRBJ2-3; 11 bases map to TRBD2. The V and J ends lost 0 bases and 3 bases, in that order; junction bases with no gene match: 3. Germline V gene data show CDR1 as SGDLS and CDR2 as YYNGEE. CDR3 length: 16 residues. Here the CDR3 reads CASSVGSSGRTDTQYF. The DNA of the CDR3 is TGTGCCAGCAGCGTAGGTTCTAGCGGGAGGACAGATACGCAGTATTTT.

V and J are TRBV30 and TRBJ2-1; no clear D. Trimming took off 0 bases at V and 4 bases at J, with 7 bases between the two ends. Germline V gene sequence: CDR1 GTSNPN, CDR2 SVGIG (reference sequence). The CDR3 has 13 residues. As DNA, the CDR3 is TGTGCCTGGAGTGTTCAGCGATACAATGAGCAGTTCTTC. Its protein is CAWSVQRYNEQFF.

The V call is TRBV7-9, the J call TRBJ2-2; D is uncertain. Trimming shortened V by 1 base and J by 6 bases, and 9 bases separated the two germline ends. The CDR3 extends over 14 amino acids. Germline values: CDR1 SEHNR, CDR2 FQNEAQ (reference sequence). CDR3 residues: CASSLDGDAGELFF. DNA for the CDR3: TGTGCCAGCAGCTTAGACGGCGATGCCGGGGAGCTGTTTTTT.

This chain uses TRBV5-8 with TRBJ2-7, with TRBD1 matching over 8 bases. The germline V gene encodes CDR1 SGHTS and CDR2 YDEGEE. This CDR3 has 18 amino acids. The J segment lost 6 bases and the V segment lost 1 base, leaving 18 bases of the junction unmatched. The CDR3 here is CASSLTLGTGGLTGEQYF. The DNA for the CDR3 is TGTGCCAGCAGCTTGACGCTCGGGACAGGCGGTCTGACCGGCGAGCAGTACTTC. Supplemented by reference TRBV5-8 and TRBJ2-7, the full variable domain reads EAGVTQSPTHLIKTRGQQATLRCSPISGHTSVYWYQQALGLGLQFLLWYDEGEERNRGNFPPRFSGRQFPNYSSELNVNALELEDSALYLCASSLTLGTGGLTGEQYFGPGTRLTVT.

The chain links TRBV28 to TRBJ2-2, with D maybe TRBD1 (5 bases). CDR1 MDHEN and CDR2 SYDVKM come from the germline V gene. The CDR3 totals 14 residues. V was pared by 7 bases and J by 4 bases, with 13 bases between. CDR3 residues: CASTTAGSTGELFF. CDR3 sequence (DNA): TGTGCCAGCACCACTGCAGGGTCCACCGGGGAGCTGTTTTTT.